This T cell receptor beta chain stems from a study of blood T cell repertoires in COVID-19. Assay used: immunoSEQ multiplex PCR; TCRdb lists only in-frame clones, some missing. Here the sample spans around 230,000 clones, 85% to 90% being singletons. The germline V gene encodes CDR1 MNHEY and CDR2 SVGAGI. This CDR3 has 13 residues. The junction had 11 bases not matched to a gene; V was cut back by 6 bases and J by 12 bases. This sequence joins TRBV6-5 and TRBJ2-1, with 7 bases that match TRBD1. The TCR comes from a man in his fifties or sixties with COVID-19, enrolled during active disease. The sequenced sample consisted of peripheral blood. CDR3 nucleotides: TGTGCCAGCAGAATACAGGGGCAGGGAAGGCAGTTCTTC. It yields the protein CASRIQGQGRQFF.